The T cell receptor beta chain described here comes from a study of blood T cell repertoires in COVID-19. Study background: T cells, B-cell-depleted T cells, or PBMCs supplied cDNA or gDNA.

Per the study methods: Amplification of reference gene primers provided the estimated nucleated cell counts. Generated by immunoSEQ multiplex PCR, the TCRdb table keeps only in-frame clones and is missing some. The DNA gave D and trimming, while V, J and clone size come from that table. The repertoire holds some 130,000 clones, around three quarters seen once, with around 14% in the top ten. In germline, CDR1 is GTSNPN, CDR2 SVGIG (reference sequence). The V end lost 3 bases, the J end lost 4 bases, and 7 bases lay between the germline ends. The CDR3 sequence is 12 residues long. Material: peripheral blood. The clonotype was recovered from a man older than 75 with acute or convalescent COVID-19. The chain employs TRBV30 and TRBJ1-3; D is unclear. CDR3 in amino acids: CAWRSGGNTIYF. The CDR3 DNA sequence: TGTGCCTGGAGATCCGGGGGAAACACCATATATTTT.